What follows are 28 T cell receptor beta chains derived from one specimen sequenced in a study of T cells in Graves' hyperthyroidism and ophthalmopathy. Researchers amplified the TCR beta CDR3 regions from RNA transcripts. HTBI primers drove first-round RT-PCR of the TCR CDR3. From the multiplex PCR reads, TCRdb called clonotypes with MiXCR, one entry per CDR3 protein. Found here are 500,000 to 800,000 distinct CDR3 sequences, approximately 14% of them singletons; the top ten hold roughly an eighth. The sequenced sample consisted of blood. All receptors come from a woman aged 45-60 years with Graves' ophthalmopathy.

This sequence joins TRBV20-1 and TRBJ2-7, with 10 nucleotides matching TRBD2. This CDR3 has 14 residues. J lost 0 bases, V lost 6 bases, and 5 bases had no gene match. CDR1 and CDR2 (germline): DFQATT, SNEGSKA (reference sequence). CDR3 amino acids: CSATSGRFSYEQYF. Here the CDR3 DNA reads TGCAGTGCGACTAGCGGGCGATTCTCCTACGAGCAGTACTTC.

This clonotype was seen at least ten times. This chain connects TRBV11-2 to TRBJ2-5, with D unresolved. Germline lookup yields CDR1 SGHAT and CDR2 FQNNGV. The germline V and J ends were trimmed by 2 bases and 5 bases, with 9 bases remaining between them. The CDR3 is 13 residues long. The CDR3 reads CASSLWSSETQYF. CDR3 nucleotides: TGTGCCAGCAGCTTATGGAGCAGCGAGACCCAGTACTTC. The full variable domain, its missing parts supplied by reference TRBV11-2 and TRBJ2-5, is EAGVAQSPRYKIIEKRQSVAFWCNPISGHATLYWYQQILGQGPKLLIQFQNNGVVDDSQLPKDRFSAERLKGVDSTLKIQPAKLEDSAVYLCASSLWSSETQYFGPGTRLLVL.

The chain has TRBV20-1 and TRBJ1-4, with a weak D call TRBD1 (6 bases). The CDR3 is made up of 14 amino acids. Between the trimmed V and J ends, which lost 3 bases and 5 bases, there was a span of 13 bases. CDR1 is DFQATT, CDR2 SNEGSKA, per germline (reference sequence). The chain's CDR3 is CSASAGAMNEKLFF. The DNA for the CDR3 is TGCAGTGCTAGTGCAGGGGCCATGAATGAAAAACTGTTTTTT.

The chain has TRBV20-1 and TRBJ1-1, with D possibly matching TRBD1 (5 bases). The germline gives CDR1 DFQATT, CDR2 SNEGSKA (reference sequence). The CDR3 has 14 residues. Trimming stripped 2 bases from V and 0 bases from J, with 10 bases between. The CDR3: CSARRTDMNTEAFF. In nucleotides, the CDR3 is TGCAGTGCTAGAAGGACGGACATGAACACTGAAGCTTTCTTT.

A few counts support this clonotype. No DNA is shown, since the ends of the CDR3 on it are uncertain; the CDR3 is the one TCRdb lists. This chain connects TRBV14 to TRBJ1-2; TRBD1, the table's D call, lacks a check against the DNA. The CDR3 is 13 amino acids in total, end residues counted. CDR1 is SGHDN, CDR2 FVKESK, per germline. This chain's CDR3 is CASSEDVGAGSTF.

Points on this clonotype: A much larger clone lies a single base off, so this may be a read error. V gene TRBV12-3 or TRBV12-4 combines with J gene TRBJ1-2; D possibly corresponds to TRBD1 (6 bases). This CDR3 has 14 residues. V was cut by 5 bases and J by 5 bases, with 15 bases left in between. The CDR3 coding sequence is TGTGCCAGCAGTACAGAGGGGGGGTGGTATGGCTACACCTTC. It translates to CASSTEGGWYGYTF.

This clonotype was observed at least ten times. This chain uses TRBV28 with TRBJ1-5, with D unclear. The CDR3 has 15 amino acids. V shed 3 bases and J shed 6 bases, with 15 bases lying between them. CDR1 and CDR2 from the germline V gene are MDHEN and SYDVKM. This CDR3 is CASSFRQGIVQPQHF. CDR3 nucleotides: TGTGCCAGCAGTTTCCGGCAAGGGATTGTTCAGCCCCAGCATTTT.

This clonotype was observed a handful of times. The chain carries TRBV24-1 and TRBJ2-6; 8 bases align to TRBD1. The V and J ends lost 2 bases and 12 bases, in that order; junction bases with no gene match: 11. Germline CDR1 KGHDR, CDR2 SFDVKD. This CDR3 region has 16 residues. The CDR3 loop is CATSDSRTGRSSVLTF. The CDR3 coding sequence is TGTGCCACCAGTGATTCCCGGACAGGGAGGTCGAGCGTCCTGACTTTC.

CDR3 bases: TGTGCCACCCGGCCCGATAGTAAGGACGGGGAGCTGTTTTTT. This sequence encodes CATRPDSKDGELFF. The rearrangement joins TRBV24-1 to TRBJ2-2; D is unclear. Germline loops: CDR1 KGHDR, CDR2 SFDVKD. Trimming shortened V by 9 bases and J by 7 bases, and 17 bases separated the two germline ends. The CDR3 contains 14 residues.

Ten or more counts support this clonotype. This chain's CDR3 is CASSESAGLPYEQYF. In nucleotides, the CDR3 is TGCGCCAGCAGTGAGTCGGCGGGCTTACCCTACGAGCAGTACTTC. The J gene is TRBJ2-7, the V gene TRBV10-2, with a possible D match to TRBD2 (5 bases). Germline V gene sequence: CDR1 WSHSY, CDR2 SAAADI. V was shortened by 0 bases and J by 2 bases, with 11 bases between the two germline ends. CDR3 size: 15 residues.

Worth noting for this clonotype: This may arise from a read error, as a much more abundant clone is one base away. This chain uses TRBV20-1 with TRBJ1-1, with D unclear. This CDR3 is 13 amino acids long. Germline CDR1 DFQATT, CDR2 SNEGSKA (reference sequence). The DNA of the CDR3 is TGCAGTGCTAGTCCTCCGATGAACGCTGAAGCTTTCTTT. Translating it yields CSASPPMNAEAFF.

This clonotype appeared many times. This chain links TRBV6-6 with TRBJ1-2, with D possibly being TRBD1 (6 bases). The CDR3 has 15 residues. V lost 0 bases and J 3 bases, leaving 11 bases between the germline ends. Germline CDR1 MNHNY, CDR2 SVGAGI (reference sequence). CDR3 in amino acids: CASSYSGGTHYGYTF. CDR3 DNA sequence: TGTGCCAGCAGTTACTCGGGGGGCACACACTATGGCTACACCTTC.

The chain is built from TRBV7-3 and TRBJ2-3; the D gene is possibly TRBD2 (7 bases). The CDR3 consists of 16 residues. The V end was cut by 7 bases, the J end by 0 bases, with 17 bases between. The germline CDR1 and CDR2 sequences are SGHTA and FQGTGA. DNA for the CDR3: TGTGCCAGCAACAAAAGAGGGGGGGGAAGCACAGATACGCAGTATTTT. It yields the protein CASNKRGGGSTDTQYF.

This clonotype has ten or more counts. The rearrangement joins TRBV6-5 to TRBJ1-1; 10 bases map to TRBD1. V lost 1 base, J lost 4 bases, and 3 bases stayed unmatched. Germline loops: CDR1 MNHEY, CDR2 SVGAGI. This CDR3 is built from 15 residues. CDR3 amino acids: CASSYLTGGGTEAFF. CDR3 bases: TGTGCCAGCAGTTACTTGACAGGGGGCGGCACTGAAGCTTTCTTT.

The CDR3 DNA is TGTGCCAGCAGCATAGTCACTGACTCTGGAAACACCATATATTTT. Protein: CASSIVTDSGNTIYF. The chain links TRBV5-6 to TRBJ1-3; unclear D gene. Per the germline V gene, CDR1 is SGHDT and CDR2 is YYEEEE. Trimming removed 4 bases at V and 0 bases at J, with 11 bases between. CDR3 length: 15 residues. The full variable domain, completed using reference TRBV5-6 and TRBJ1-3, is DAGVTQSPTHLIKTRGQQVTLRCSPKSGHDTVSWYQQALGQGPQFIFQYYEEEERQRGNFPDRFSGHQFPNYSSELNVNALLLGDSALYLCASSIVTDSGNTIYFGEGSWLTVV.

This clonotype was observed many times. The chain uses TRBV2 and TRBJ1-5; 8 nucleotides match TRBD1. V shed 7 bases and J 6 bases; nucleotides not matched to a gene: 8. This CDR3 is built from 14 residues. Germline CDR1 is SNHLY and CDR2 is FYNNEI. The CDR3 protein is CASNVQGAGQPQHF. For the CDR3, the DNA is TGTGCCAGCAATGTGCAGGGGGCAGGTCAGCCCCAGCATTTT.

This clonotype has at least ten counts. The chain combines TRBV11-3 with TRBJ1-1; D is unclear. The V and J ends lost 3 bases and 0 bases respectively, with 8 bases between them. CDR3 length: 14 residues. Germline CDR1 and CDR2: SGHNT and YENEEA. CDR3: CASSLRALNTEAFF. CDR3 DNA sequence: TGTGCCAGCAGCTTGCGGGCACTGAACACTGAAGCTTTCTTT. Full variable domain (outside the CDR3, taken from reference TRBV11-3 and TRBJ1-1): EAGVVQSPRYKIIEKKQPVAFWCNPISGHNTLYWYLQNLGQGPELLIRYENEEAVDDSQLPKDRFSAERLKGVDSTLKIQPAELGDSAVYLCASSLRALNTEAFFGQGTRLTVV.

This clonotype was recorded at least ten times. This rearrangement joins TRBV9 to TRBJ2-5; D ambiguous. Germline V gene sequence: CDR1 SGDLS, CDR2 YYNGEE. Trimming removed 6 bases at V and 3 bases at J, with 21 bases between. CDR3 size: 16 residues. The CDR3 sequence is CASMVWPDGAKETQYF. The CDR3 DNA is TGTGCCAGCATGGTCTGGCCGGACGGAGCCAAAGAGACCCAGTACTTC.

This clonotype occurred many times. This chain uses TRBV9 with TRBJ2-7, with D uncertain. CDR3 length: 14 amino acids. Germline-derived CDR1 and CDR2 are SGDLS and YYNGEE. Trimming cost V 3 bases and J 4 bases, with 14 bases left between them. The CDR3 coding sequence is TGTGCCAGCAGCGGCGGTCCTCTTACTTACGAGCAGTACTTC. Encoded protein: CASSGGPLTYEQYF. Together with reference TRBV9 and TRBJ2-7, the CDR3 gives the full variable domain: DSGVTQTPKHLITATGQRVTLRCSPRSGDLSVYWYQQSLDQGLQFLIQYYNGEERAKGNILERFSAQQFPDLHSELNLSSLELGDSALYFCASSGGPLTYEQYFGPGTRLTVT.

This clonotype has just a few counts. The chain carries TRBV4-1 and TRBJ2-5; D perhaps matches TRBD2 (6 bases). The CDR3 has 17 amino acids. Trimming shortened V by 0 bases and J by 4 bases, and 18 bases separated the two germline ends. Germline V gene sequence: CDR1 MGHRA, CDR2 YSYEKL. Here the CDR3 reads CASSQDFPGVGVETQYF. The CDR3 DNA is TGCGCCAGCAGCCAAGATTTTCCGGGAGTGGGGGTAGAGACCCAGTACTTC.

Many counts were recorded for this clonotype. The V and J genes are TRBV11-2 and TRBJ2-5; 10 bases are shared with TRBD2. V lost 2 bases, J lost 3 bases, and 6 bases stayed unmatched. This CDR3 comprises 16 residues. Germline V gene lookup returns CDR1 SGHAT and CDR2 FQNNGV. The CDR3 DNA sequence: TGTGCCAGCAGCTTACTAGCGGGAGTAAGGGAAGAGACCCAGTACTTC. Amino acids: CASSLLAGVREETQYF.

The CDR3 region is CASRLDPRDNYGYTF. The CDR3 DNA reads TGTGCCAGCAGGCTTGACCCTCGCGATAACTATGGCTACACCTTC. V usage is TRBV5-8 and J usage is TRBJ1-2; D ambiguous. Trimming took 5 bases from V and 1 from J, leaving 15 bases between them. There are 15 residues in the CDR3. Germline V gene data show CDR1 as SGHTS and CDR2 as YDEGEE.

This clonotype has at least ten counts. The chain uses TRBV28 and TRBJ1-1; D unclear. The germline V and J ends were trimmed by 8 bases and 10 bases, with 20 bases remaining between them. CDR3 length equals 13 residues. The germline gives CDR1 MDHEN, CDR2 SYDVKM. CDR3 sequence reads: CASSLLRISGAFF. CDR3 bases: TGTGCCAGCTCACTTTTACGCATTTCGGGAGCTTTCTTT.

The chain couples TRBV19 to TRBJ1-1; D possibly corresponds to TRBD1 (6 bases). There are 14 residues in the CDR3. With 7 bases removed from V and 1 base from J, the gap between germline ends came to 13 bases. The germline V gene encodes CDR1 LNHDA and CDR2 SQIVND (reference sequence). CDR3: CASTRAGANTEAFF. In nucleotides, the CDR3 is TGTGCCAGTACCCGTGCAGGGGCGAACACTGAAGCTTTCTTT.

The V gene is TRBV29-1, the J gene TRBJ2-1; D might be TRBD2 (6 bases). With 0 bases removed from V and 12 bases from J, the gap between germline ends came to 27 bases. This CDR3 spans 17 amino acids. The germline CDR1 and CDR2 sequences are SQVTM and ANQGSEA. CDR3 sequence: CSVEDVVDPGLRKVQFF. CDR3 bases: TGCAGCGTTGAAGATGTAGTAGATCCGGGACTTCGTAAAGTGCAGTTCTTC.

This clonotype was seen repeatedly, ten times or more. The CDR3 is CASSSAPGLAGGNEQFF. The CDR3 region has the DNA TGTGCCAGCAGTTCCGCCCCGGGACTAGCGGGTGGAAATGAGCAGTTCTTC. This chain connects TRBV12-3 or TRBV12-4 to TRBJ2-1; 12 bases match TRBD2. The CDR3 runs to 17 residues. The ends lost 4 bases at V and 7 bases at J; junction bases unmatched: 11.

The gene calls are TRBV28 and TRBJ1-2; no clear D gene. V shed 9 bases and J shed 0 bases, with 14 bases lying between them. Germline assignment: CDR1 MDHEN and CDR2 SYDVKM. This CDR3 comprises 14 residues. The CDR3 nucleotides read TGTGCCAGTACACCAGGACGGGCTAACTATGGCTACACCTTC. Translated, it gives CASTPGRANYGYTF.

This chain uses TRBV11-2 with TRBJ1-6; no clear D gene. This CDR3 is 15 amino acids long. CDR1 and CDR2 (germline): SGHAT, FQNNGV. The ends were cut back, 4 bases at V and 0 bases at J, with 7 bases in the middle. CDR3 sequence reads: CASSSTSSYNSPLHF. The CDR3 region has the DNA TGTGCCAGCAGCTCCACGAGCTCCTATAATTCACCCCTCCACTTT.